This passage covers 2 T cell receptor beta chains from one sample sequenced in a study of blood T cell repertoires in COVID-19. Method: immunoSEQ multiplex PCR; TCRdb's copy keeps in-frame clones and lacks some. This sample yields approximately 260,000 clones, of which about 86% are seen a single time; approximately 4% belongs to the top ten. The sequenced material came from PBMCs or T cells enriched from blood (not recorded which). These receptor sequences come from a man aged 30 to 39 with acute COVID-19.

The rearrangement links TRBV24-1 to TRBJ2-1, with 7 bases lining up with TRBD1. The trim removed 1 base at V and 8 bases at J, leaving 4 bases unmatched. CDR1 and CDR2 (germline): KGHDR, SFDVKD. The CDR3 has 14 amino acids. The CDR3 region has the DNA TGTGCCACCAGTGATTTATTGAGGGGGCATGAGCAGTTCTTC. The encoded protein is CATSDLLRGHEQFF.

This clone was seen only a few times. The chain recombines TRBV9 with TRBJ2-1; maybe TRBD2 (6 bases). Germline V gene sequence: CDR1 SGDLS, CDR2 YYNGEE. V lost 4 bases, J lost 7 bases, and 21 bases lay in between. The CDR3 totals 16 residues. CDR3 coding DNA: TGTGCCAGCAGCCCCGGGGAGGCAAAAACCCAAAATGAGCAGTTCTTC. It codes for CASSPGEAKTQNEQFF. Full variable domain (outside the CDR3, taken from reference TRBV9 and TRBJ2-1): DSGVTQTPKHLITATGQRVTLRCSPRSGDLSVYWYQQSLDQGLQFLIQYYNGEERAKGNILERFSAQQFPDLHSELNLSSLELGDSALYFCASSPGEAKTQNEQFFGPGTRLTVL.